The T cell receptor (beta chain) under discussion was sequenced for a study of technical replicates of blood from a few donors. This table comes from immunoSEQ multiplex PCR, and its TCRdb copy is limited to in-frame clones, with some not included. Of under 100,000 clones listed, 94% are singletons. Unmatched junction bases numbered 7, after V lost 5 bases and J lost 13 bases. Germline CDR1 reads SGHNT; CDR2 reads YENEEA. This CDR3 has 11 amino acids. Sequenced sample: T cells isolated from PBMCs. The chain links TRBV11-3 to TRBJ1-2, with 7 bases that match TRBD1. This sequence originates from a human donor in good health. In DNA, the CDR3 is TGTGCCAGCAGCGATCGGGACAGTTTCACCTTC. Protein: CASSDRDSFTF. Variable domain in full (rest from reference TRBV11-3 and TRBJ1-2): EAGVVQSPRYKIIEKKQPVAFWCNPISGHNTLYWYLQNLGQGPELLIRYENEEAVDDSQLPKDRFSAERLKGVDSTLKIQPAELGDSAVYLCASSDRDSFTFGSGTRLTVV.